Each of the 26 T cell receptor beta chains below was sequenced from the same sample in a study of blood T cell repertoires in COVID-19. Sequencing used immunoSEQ multiplex PCR; TCRdb keeps in-frame clones, though not all of them. This repertoire shows some 240,000 clones, around 90% found once; its top ten account for approximately 2.3%. Sequenced material: peripheral blood. Receptors were obtained from a woman aged 60-70 years with COVID-19, enrolled during active disease.

The chain carries TRBV4-1 and TRBJ1-2, with D possibly matching TRBD1 (5 bases). The CDR3 contains 17 residues. Trimming cost V 1 base and J 4 bases, with 19 bases left between them. The germline V gene encodes CDR1 MGHRA and CDR2 YSYEKL. CDR3 coding DNA: TGCGCCAGCAGCCAAGGGCTGCAGGGAGGACTGGTCTATGGCTACACCTTC. This codes for CASSQGLQGGLVYGYTF.

The chain is built from TRBV23-1 and TRBJ2-7; D is perhaps TRBD1 (5 bases). TRBV23-1 is sorted into the ORF group, with uncertain function. V lost 3 bases and J lost 0, with 15 bases in between. The CDR3 covers 16 residues. In DNA form, the CDR3 reads TGCGCCAGCAGTCAGTGGGGCCCCAGGTACTCCTACGAGCAGTACTTC. Protein sequence: CASSQWGPRYSYEQYF.

This chain links TRBV12-3 or TRBV12-4 with TRBJ2-5; 8 bases are shared with TRBD1. The CDR3 has 12 residues. J was trimmed by 5 bases and V by 4 bases; bases with no gene match: 0. CDR3 DNA sequence: TGTGCCAGCAGTTGGGACAGGGAGACCCAGTACTTC. It encodes CASSWDRETQYF.

The genes are TRBV27 and TRBJ2-7; 7 bases are shared with TRBD1. Germline V CDR1 and CDR2: MNHEY, SMNVEV (reference sequence). The CDR3 extends over 15 amino acids. After removal of 2 bases from V and 0 bases from J, the junction contained 4 bases not matched to a gene. The CDR3 nucleotides are TGTGCCAGCAGTTTACTTCCAGGGGGCTCCTACGAGCAGTACTTC. Translating gives CASSLLPGGSYEQYF.

V gene TRBV19 combines with J gene TRBJ1-5; D is perhaps TRBD1 (5 bases). V gave up 6 bases and J gave up 3 bases, with 9 bases separating them. Germline CDR1 LNHDA, CDR2 SQIVND (reference sequence). This CDR3 region has 13 residues. CDR3 DNA sequence: TGTGCCAGTAGACAGGCGGCCAATCAGCCCCAGCATTTT. It yields the protein CASRQAANQPQHF.

The J gene is TRBJ1-1, the V gene TRBV30, with D possibly matching TRBD1 (6 bases). The germline gives CDR1 GTSNPN, CDR2 SVGIG (reference sequence). CDR3 length: 13 residues. Trimming removed 4 bases at V and 1 base at J, with 10 bases between. The CDR3 sequence is CAWTPGQNTEAFF. DNA for the CDR3: TGTGCCTGGACTCCGGGACAGAACACTGAAGCTTTCTTT.

The V gene is TRBV6-5, the J gene TRBJ1-2; D is possibly TRBD1 (6 bases). Germline CDR1 reads MNHEY; CDR2 reads SVGAGI. The germline V and J ends were trimmed by 5 bases and 4 bases, with 14 bases remaining between them. The CDR3 length is 14 residues. CDR3 protein: CASSSPVTGYGYTF. DNA for the CDR3: TGTGCCAGCAGTAGCCCGGTGACAGGCTATGGCTACACCTTC.

The CDR3 here is CASSSTGKWEKLFF. The DNA for the CDR3 is TGTGCCAGCAGCAGTACAGGGAAGTGGGAAAAACTGTTTTTT. This chain links TRBV7-9 with TRBJ1-4, with D maybe TRBD1 (6 bases). The CDR3 has 14 residues. CDR1 is SEHNR and CDR2 is FQNEAQ in the germline V gene (reference sequence). The V gene lost 5 bases and the J gene lost 8 bases, with 15 bases spanning the gap.

The gene calls are TRBV6-6 and TRBJ2-1; D is unclear. Germline assignment: CDR1 MNHNY and CDR2 SVGAGI (reference sequence). The V gene lost 2 bases and the J gene lost 7 bases, with 15 bases spanning the gap. The CDR3 is 15 residues long. The CDR3 bases are TGTGCCAGCAGTTACGGCAGGCCGAGCCAGAATGAGCAGTTCTTC. This codes for CASSYGRPSQNEQFF.

The V call is TRBV3-1 (or the pseudogene TRBV3-2), the J call TRBJ1-2; a weak D match, TRBD1 (5 bases). Trimming removed 4 bases from V and 2 bases from J, with 14 bases in between. CDR3 length equals 15 residues. Per germline, CDR1 LGHDT and CDR2 YNNKEL (reference sequence). CDR3 protein: CASSLTVGLNYGYTF. In DNA, the CDR3 is TGTGCCAGCAGCCTCACGGTGGGGCTGAACTATGGCTACACCTTC.

The chain recombines TRBV6-5 with TRBJ1-5, with 7 bases fitting TRBD1. J gave up 7 bases and V 5 bases, and 5 bases lay outside the gene matches. Germline CDR1 reads MNHEY; CDR2 reads SVGAGI. CDR3 length equals 13 residues. The CDR3 here is CASSRTGEQPQHF. CDR3 DNA sequence: TGTGCCAGCAGTCGAACAGGGGAACAGCCCCAGCATTTT.

This clone was observed a single time. The V and J genes are TRBV5-4 and TRBJ2-1, with 8 nucleotides matching TRBD1. The germline gives CDR1 SGHNT, CDR2 YYREEE (reference sequence). CDR3 length: 15 amino acids. V lost 0 bases to trimming and J lost 6 bases; unmatched junction nucleotides: 5. DNA of the CDR3: TGTGCCAGCAGCTTGGATGGACAGGGCTTCAATGAGCAGTTCTTC. It translates to CASSLDGQGFNEQFF.

The chain has TRBV2 and TRBJ1-1; tentatively, D is TRBD1 (6 bases). Deletions cut 1 base from V and 11 bases from J, with 20 bases between. The CDR3 loop spans 15 amino acids. The germline V gene encodes CDR1 SNHLY and CDR2 FYNNEI. CDR3 amino acids: CASSEVLTALGAAFF. Here the CDR3 DNA reads TGTGCCAGCAGTGAAGTTCTCACAGCTTTGGGGGCCGCTTTCTTT.

The chain carries TRBV5-4 and TRBJ2-7; TRBD2 matches 8 bases. The CDR3 covers 14 residues. The V gene end was trimmed by 0 bases and the J gene end by 4 bases; junction bases not matched to a gene: 3. CDR1 is SGHNT, CDR2 YYREEE, per germline (reference sequence). The CDR3 nucleotides read TGTGCCAGCAGCTTGGCTAGCGGGCCTTACGAGCAGTACTTC. This codes for CASSLASGPYEQYF.

The J gene is TRBJ2-3, the V gene TRBV6-1; 11 bases map to TRBD2. The V segment lost 2 bases and the J segment 2 bases; nucleotides outside the gene matches: 3. The CDR3 loop spans 16 amino acids. Germline V CDR1 and CDR2: MNHNS, SASEGT. The CDR3 DNA reads TGTGCCAGCAGTGAACGACTAGCGGGGAACACAGATACGCAGTATTTT. Protein product: CASSERLAGNTDTQYF.

The gene calls are TRBV30 and TRBJ1-4; D is undetermined. The CDR3 length is 18 residues. V shed 3 bases and J shed 1 base, with 21 bases lying between them. The germline CDR1 and CDR2 sequences are GTSNPN and SVGIG (reference sequence). CDR3 protein: CAWRSGSRPGETNEKLFF. The CDR3 nucleotides read TGTGCCTGGAGAAGTGGCAGTAGACCCGGGGAAACTAATGAAAAACTGTTTTTT.

Details on this clone: The same CDR3 also results from other DNA sequences found in this sample. This chain's CDR3 is CASSLDWETQYF. CDR3 coding DNA: TGTGCCAGCAGCCTTGACTGGGAGACCCAGTACTTC. The chain uses TRBV5-4 and TRBJ2-5; no definite D call. This CDR3 has 12 amino acids. The germline V gene encodes CDR1 SGHNT and CDR2 YYREEE (reference sequence). V dropped 4 bases and J dropped 5 bases, with 9 bases sitting between them.

The J gene is TRBJ1-1, the V gene TRBV20-1; no clear D. Germline lookup yields CDR1 DFQATT and CDR2 SNEGSKA (reference sequence). The CDR3 length is 14 residues. V was cut by 3 bases and J by 1 base, with 12 bases left in between. CDR3 sequence (DNA): TGCAGTGCTAGTCCTTCAGTTACGAACACTGAAGCTTTCTTT. This sequence encodes CSASPSVTNTEAFF.

The gene calls are TRBV19 and TRBJ1-2, with a weak D call TRBD1 (5 bases). V was pared by 6 bases and J by 6 bases, with 17 bases between. This CDR3 region has 14 residues. Germline assignment: CDR1 LNHDA and CDR2 SQIVND (reference sequence). The CDR3 nucleotides read TGTGCCAGTAGGAGCCCTCAGGGATGGAATGGCTACACCTTC. This codes for CASRSPQGWNGYTF.

This chain connects TRBV7-2 to TRBJ1-1, with no clear D. Germline assignment: CDR1 SGHTA and CDR2 FQGNSA. Trimming shortened V by 5 bases and J by 0 bases, and 16 bases separated the two germline ends. This CDR3 has 16 amino acids. The DNA for the CDR3 is TGTGCCAGCAGCCTGCGGGGATTGGCGATGAACACTGAAGCTTTCTTT. Protein product: CASSLRGLAMNTEAFF.

This chain uses TRBV19 with TRBJ1-6, with D perhaps TRBD1 (6 bases). CDR3 length: 14 amino acids. V lost 2 bases and J 5 bases, leaving 7 bases between the germline ends. CDR1 is LNHDA and CDR2 is SQIVND in the germline V gene (reference sequence). The CDR3 region has the DNA TGTGCCAGTAGTATACGGACAGATAATTCACCCCTCCACTTT. The encoded protein is CASSIRTDNSPLHF. Based on the CDR3 plus reference TRBV19 and TRBJ1-6, the full variable domain is DGGITQSPKYLFRKEGQNVTLSCEQNLNHDAMYWYRQDPGQGLRLIYYSQIVNDFQKGDIAEGYSVSREKKESFPLTVTSAQKNPTAFYLCASSIRTDNSPLHFGNGTRLTVT.

The rearrangement links TRBV7-9 to TRBJ1-5; tentatively, D is TRBD1 (5 bases). V was trimmed by 1 base and J by 2 bases, leaving 9 bases between them. From germline, CDR1 is SEHNR and CDR2 FQNEAQ (reference sequence). The CDR3 loop spans 15 amino acids. CDR3 residues: CASSLEGGGNQPQHF. Written as DNA, the CDR3 is TGTGCCAGCAGCTTAGAAGGAGGGGGCAATCAGCCCCAGCATTTT.

V and J are TRBV3-1 (or the pseudogene TRBV3-2) and TRBJ1-2; tentative D call: TRBD1 (5 bases). V lost 3 bases and J 2 bases, leaving 10 bases between the germline ends. This CDR3 comprises 14 residues. The germline V gene has CDR1 LGHDT and CDR2 YNNKEL (reference sequence). The CDR3 DNA follows: TGTGCCAGCAGCCAGTGGGAGGGGAACTATGGCTACACCTTC. This translates into CASSQWEGNYGYTF.

This clone showed up just once. The V call is TRBV14, the J call TRBJ2-3, with a tentative D call TRBD1 (6 bases). Germline CDR1 SGHDN, CDR2 FVKESK. V was shortened by 0 bases and J by 1 base, with 8 bases between the two germline ends. This CDR3 comprises 15 residues. The CDR3 reads CASSQEQGRTDTQYF. The CDR3 coding sequence is TGTGCCAGCAGCCAAGAACAGGGACGCACAGATACGCAGTATTTT.

With respect to this clone: One end of the junction is discordant with germline, which a read error may explain. The rearrangement links TRBV19 to TRBJ2-1; tentative D call: TRBD1 (6 bases). Germline V gene lookup returns CDR1 LNHDA and CDR2 SQIVND (reference sequence). The CDR3 totals 15 residues. In DNA, the CDR3 is TGTGCCAGCAGTCACGGTGGGGGCCACTACACTGAGCAGTTCTTC. This encodes CASSHGGGHYTEQFF. The full variable domain, completed using reference TRBV19 and TRBJ2-1, is DGGITQSPKYLFRKEGQNVTLSCEQNLNHDAMYWYRQDPGQGLRLIYYSQIVNDFQKGDIAEGYSVSREKKESFPLTVTSAQKNPTAFYLCASSHGGGHYTEQFFGPGTRLTVL.

Only one count was recorded for this clone. V gene TRBV11-2 combines with J gene TRBJ1-6; D unclear. From germline, CDR1 is SGHAT and CDR2 FQNNGV. The CDR3 consists of 12 residues. V was cut by 3 bases and J by 9 bases, with 6 bases left in between. The CDR3 sequence: CASSFRGSPLHF. The CDR3 DNA follows: TGTGCCAGCAGCTTCCGAGGTTCACCCCTCCACTTT. Based on the CDR3 plus reference TRBV11-2 and TRBJ1-6, the full variable domain is EAGVAQSPRYKIIEKRQSVAFWCNPISGHATLYWYQQILGQGPKLLIQFQNNGVVDDSQLPKDRFSAERLKGVDSTLKIQPAKLEDSAVYLCASSFRGSPLHFGNGTRLTVT.